This passage covers 11 T cell receptor beta chains from one sample sequenced in a study of cytomegalovirus exposure and HLA in healthy donors. Measured with immunoSEQ multiplex PCR; TCRdb has only the in-frame clones, and not every one. The repertoire includes 200,000 or so clones, 83% of them detected once, and roughly 5.7% sits in the top ten. The specimen was PBMCs. These receptors were collected from a young woman in good health and CMV-seronegative.

This clone was counted once. The chain combines TRBV18 with TRBJ1-2, with D tentatively TRBD1 (5 bases). This CDR3 comprises 14 residues. The germline V gene encodes CDR1 KGHSH and CDR2 LQKENI. The V end was cut by 3 bases, the J end by 6 bases, with 14 bases between. The CDR3 reads CASSPARGKNGYTF. CDR3 DNA: TGTGCCAGCTCACCCGCCCGGGGGAAGAATGGCTACACCTTC.

The J gene is TRBJ2-1, the V gene TRBV2, with no clear D. This CDR3 comprises 15 residues. The germline CDR1 and CDR2 sequences are SNHLY and FYNNEI. Trimming took 1 base from V and 0 from J, leaving 7 bases between them. As DNA, the CDR3 is TGTGCCAGCAGTGAAGGGCGGAGCTCCTACAATGAGCAGTTCTTC. It yields the protein CASSEGRSSYNEQFF.

The chain combines TRBV21-1 with TRBJ2-2. TRBV21-1 is labeled a pseudogene. This CDR3 comprises 14 residues. In nucleotides, the CDR3 is TGTGCCAGACCGAAAGGAGTGGGGACCGGGGAGCTGTTTTTT. It encodes CARPKGVGTGELFF.

This sequence joins TRBV28 and TRBJ2-1; D unclear. The CDR3 is 12 residues long. In germline, CDR1 is MDHEN, CDR2 SYDVKM. V dropped 4 bases and J dropped 13 bases, with 14 bases sitting between them. The CDR3 DNA follows: TGTGCCAGCAGTTCTGTTGGGGTTCGACAGTTCTTC. It translates to CASSSVGVRQFF. The whole variable domain, remainder taken from reference TRBV28 and TRBJ2-1, is DVKVTQSSRYLVKRTGEKVFLECVQDMDHENMFWYRQDPGLGLRLIYFSYDVKMKEKGDIPEGYSVSREKKERFSLILESASTNQTSMYLCASSSVGVRQFFGPGTRLTVL.

This chain joins TRBV5-1 and TRBJ2-1; TRBD2 matches 15 bases. Unmatched junction bases numbered 8, after V lost 4 bases and J lost 0 bases. Germline lookup yields CDR1 SGHRS and CDR2 YFSETQ. CDR3 length: 19 residues. The CDR3 nucleotides are TGCGCCAGCAGCCTGGGACTAGCGGGGGGACCCGGCTCCTACAATGAGCAGTTCTTC. Translating gives CASSLGLAGGPGSYNEQFF.

The V and J genes are TRBV27 and TRBJ2-3; TRBD2 matches 10 bases. Trimming cost V 6 bases and J 5 bases; bases outside gene matches: 17. The CDR3 is made up of 18 amino acids. Germline lookup yields CDR1 MNHEY and CDR2 SMNVEV (reference sequence). This CDR3 is CASSPTSRAGGPGDTQYF. The CDR3 nucleotides are TGTGCCAGCAGCCCCACCTCCCGAGCGGGAGGGCCTGGAGATACGCAGTATTTT.

The rearrangement links TRBV5-1 to TRBJ1-1; the D is unclear. The germline V gene has CDR1 SGHRS and CDR2 YFSETQ. The ends were cut back, 7 bases at V and 0 bases at J, with 16 bases in the middle. The CDR3 sequence is 15 residues long. The CDR3 DNA is TGCGCCAGCTGCCCGGTTGCCGGTCTGAACACTGAAGCTTTCTTT. Translating it yields CASCPVAGLNTEAFF.

The rearrangement links TRBV5-1 to TRBJ2-1; D possibly uses TRBD1 or TRBD2 (5 bases each). Per germline, CDR1 SGHRS and CDR2 YFSETQ. The CDR3 contains 12 residues. Trimming removed 1 base at V and 10 bases at J, with 9 bases between. CDR3 in DNA: TGCGCCAGCAGCTTGATGGGGGAAGAGCAGTTCTTC. This gives the protein CASSLMGEEQFF.

A few counts support this clone. The J gene is TRBJ1-2, the V gene TRBV2; 9 nucleotides agree with TRBD1. The CDR3 is 14 amino acids. V trimming: 4 bases; J trimming: 7 bases; junction bases outside the gene matches: 7. Germline V gene sequence: CDR1 SNHLY, CDR2 FYNNEI. This CDR3 is CASSASGQGSGYTF. CDR3 coding DNA: TGTGCCAGCAGTGCCTCTGGACAGGGGTCTGGCTACACCTTC.

V gene TRBV5-1 combines with J gene TRBJ2-5, with D uncertain. This CDR3 has 12 amino acids. Germline V gene sequence: CDR1 SGHRS, CDR2 YFSETQ. V dropped 0 bases and J dropped 4 bases, with 4 bases sitting between them. The CDR3 nucleotides are TGCGCCAGCAGCTTGGAGTTAGAGACCCAGTACTTC. It codes for CASSLELETQYF.

V and J are TRBV6-1 and TRBJ1-2; maybe TRBD1 (6 bases). V was clipped by 3 bases and J by 0 bases, with 14 bases between them. Germline CDR1 reads MNHNS; CDR2 reads SASEGT. CDR3 length: 16 amino acids. CDR3 bases: TGTGCCAGCAGTGATGCGACAGGTTACCCTAACTATGGCTACACCTTC. It is translated as CASSDATGYPNYGYTF.